This T cell receptor beta chain is from a study of blood T cell repertoires in COVID-19. Overall study context: T cells, B-cell-depleted T cells, or PBMCs supplied cDNA or gDNA.

Trimming left V 5 bases short and J 7 bases short, with 8 bases between. The CDR3 extends over 12 amino acids. Per the germline V gene, CDR1 is LNHNV and CDR2 is YYDKDF (reference sequence). Here immunoSEQ multiplex PCR was the method, and the copy in TCRdb shows in-frame clones only, minus some. Of roughly 70,000 clones in the sample, more than 85% were seen once. The chain joins TRBV15 to TRBJ1-4, with no clear D. This clonotype was obtained from a man aged 65-85 years with active COVID-19. The specimen sequenced was peripheral blood. The CDR3 here is CATSPRGEKLFF. CDR3 nucleotides: TGTGCCACCAGCCCGCGGGGTGAAAAACTGTTTTTT.